A selection of T cell receptor beta chains follows, all from one sample in a study of blood T cell repertoires in COVID-19. Sequencing was performed with immunoSEQ multiplex PCR; in TCRdb, only in-frame clones are kept and a portion is missing. The table records roughly 500,000 clones, 88% of them present only once. Sequences were obtained from PBMCs or T cells enriched from blood (not recorded which). Receptors originate from a middle-aged woman who had recovered from COVID-19. CDR3s include the opening cysteine and the closing phenylalanine or tryptophan. Each record gives: V gene, J gene, clone size, D gene, CDR3 length, CDR3 DNA, CDR3 protein. A D gene is named only where the DNA matches it firmly. Not all rows give a size; the values are once, few, many and, for expanded clones, a class.

>TRBV3-1/TRBV3-2|TRBJ2-3|NA|TRBD2|16
TGTGCCAGCAGCCAAGGCCTAGCGGGAAGCACAGATACGCAGTATTTT
CASSQGLAGSTDTQYF
>TRBV6-5|TRBJ1-6|NA|NA|16
TGTGCCAGCAGTTACTCGATTACAGGGTATAATTCACCCCTCCACTTT
CASSYSITGYNSPLHF
>TRBV7-2|TRBJ2-1|NA|NA|11
TGTGCCAGCAGTTCCCTTAATGAGCAGTTCTTC
CASSSLNEQFF
>TRBV5-1|TRBJ2-3|NA|TRBD2|18
TGCGCCAGCAGCTTAGTCGGGACTAGCGGTTTGGTCGCAGATACGCAGTATTTT
CASSLVGTSGLVADTQYF
>TRBV2|TRBJ1-1|NA|TRBD1|13
TGTGCCAGCAGAGCGACAGGGGACACTGAAGCTTTCTTT
CASRATGDTEAFF
>TRBV12-3/TRBV12-4|TRBJ1-5|NA|NA|12
TGTGCCAGCAGTCCCCAGGGGCAGCCCCAGCATTTT
CASSPQGQPQHF
>TRBV19|TRBJ2-3|NA|TRBD2|19
TGTGCCAGTAGTATAGATAAGTGGGGAGGACTAGCGGCGACAGATACGCAGTATTTT
CASSIDKWGGLAATDTQYF
>TRBV27|TRBJ1-5|NA|NA|18
TGTGCCAGCAGTTCAAGGCCGGGTCGATATGATAGCAATCAGCCCCAGCATTTT
CASSSRPGRYDSNQPQHF
>TRBV13|TRBJ2-7|NA|TRBD1|16
TGTGCCAGCAGCTTAGGACAGGGGGCCCTCTCCTACGAGCAGTACTTC
CASSLGQGALSYEQYF
>TRBV5-1|TRBJ1-5|NA|TRBD1|15
TGCGCCAGCAGCTTAGGGGACAGCCTAGACCAGCCCCAGCATTTT
CASSLGDSLDQPQHF
>TRBV12-3/TRBV12-4|TRBJ1-1|NA|NA|13
TGTGCCAGCAGGGCCAGGGCCCCCACTGAAGCTTTCTTT
CASRARAPTEAFF
>TRBV7-2|TRBJ2-7|NA|TRBD1|14
TGTGCCAGCAGCTCGGACAGGGGACGATGGGAGCAGTACTTC
CASSSDRGRWEQYF
>TRBV7-9|TRBJ1-4|NA|NA|14
TGTGCCAGCAGCCCCCGACAGGCCGGTGAAAAACTGTTTTTT
CASSPRQAGEKLFF
>TRBV7-8|TRBJ2-2|NA|NA|17
TGTGCCAGCAGCTTAAAACCAGGCCCTACGAACACCGGGGAGCTGTTTTTT
CASSLKPGPTNTGELFF
>TRBV7-2|TRBJ1-4|NA|TRBD1|15
TGTGCCAGCAGCTTAGCGGGACAGGGTATAGAAAAACTGTTTTTT
CASSLAGQGIEKLFF
>TRBV6-2/TRBV6-3|TRBJ2-2|few|NA|15
TGTGCCAGCAGTTGGGGGCAGGGTGGCACCGGGGAGCTGTTTTTT
CASSWGQGGTGELFF
>TRBV6-6|TRBJ2-5|NA|TRBD2|15
TGTGCCAGCAGTACCGGGACTAGCGGGAGTGGGACCCAGTACTTC
CASSTGTSGSGTQYF
>TRBV3-1/TRBV3-2|TRBJ1-3|NA|NA|16
TGTGCCAGCAGCCAGGACGGACAAGTCGACGGAAACACCATATATTTT
CASSQDGQVDGNTIYF
>TRBV6-6|TRBJ2-2|NA|NA|15
TGTGCCAGCAGTCACTGGGACTCCCCCGGAGGGGAGCTGTTTTTT
CASSHWDSPGGELFF
>TRBV4-3|TRBJ1-2|NA|NA|17
TGCGCCAGCAGCCAAGATACGGTAGCGGTGTTGGGCTATGGCTACACCTTC
CASSQDTVAVLGYGYTF
>TRBV10-3|TRBJ1-3|NA|NA|16
TGTGCCATCAGCCTGAAAGGGGGTCCCTCTGGAAACACCATATATTTT
CAISLKGGPSGNTIYF
>TRBV6-2/TRBV6-3|TRBJ2-7|NA|TRBD1|17
TGTGCCAGCAGTCTACGATACCCGGGACAGGGAGCCCACGAGCAGTACTTC
CASSLRYPGQGAHEQYF
>TRBV13|TRBJ2-7|NA|TRBD1|15
TGTGCCAGCAGCCAGGGGGCCGAGGTCTCCTACGAGCAGTACTTC
CASSQGAEVSYEQYF
>TRBV7-9|TRBJ2-1|NA|NA|14
TGTGCCAGCAGCCATCTCGGGTCCTACAATGAGCAGTTCTTC
CASSHLGSYNEQFF
>TRBV14|TRBJ2-2|NA|TRBD1|14
TGTGCCAGCAGCCGCGACAGGGGTTCCGGGGAGCTGTTTTTT
CASSRDRGSGELFF
>TRBV27|TRBJ2-7|NA|TRBD1|14
TGTGCCAGCGGACTTCGGACAGGGTCCACCGAGCAGTACTTC
CASGLRTGSTEQYF
>TRBV28|TRBJ1-3|few|NA|15
TGTGCCAGCAGCCAAGGACAGCTCTCTGGAAACACCATATATTTT
CASSQGQLSGNTIYF
>TRBV19|TRBJ1-1|NA|NA|13
TGTGCCAGTAGGGACGGACTTAACACTGAAGCTTTCTTT
CASRDGLNTEAFF
>TRBV6-5|TRBJ2-7|few|TRBD2|15
TGTGCCAGCTCTTACGGGACTAGCGGGTCTTGGGAGCAGTACTTC
CASSYGTSGSWEQYF
>TRBV5-6|TRBJ2-7|once|TRBD2|14
TGTGCCAGCAGCTCCAGCGGGACCCCCTACGAGCAGTACTTC
CASSSSGTPYEQYF
>TRBV10-1|TRBJ2-2|NA|NA|14
TGCGCCAGCAGTGGAGTTAGAGGCACCGGGGAGCTGTTTTTT
CASSGVRGTGELFF
>TRBV7-9|TRBJ1-1|NA|TRBD1|14
TGTGCCAGCAGCGGGGACAGGTGGAACACTGAAGCTTTCTTT
CASSGDRWNTEAFF
>TRBV7-8|TRBJ2-1|NA|NA|14
TGTGCCAGCAGCTTAGCAGATCAGGGAAGTGAGCAGTTCTTC
CASSLADQGSEQFF
>TRBV6-5|TRBJ1-1|NA|NA|14
TGTGCCAGCAGTTCTAACAGGGAAAGCACTGAAGCTTTCTTT
CASSSNRESTEAFF
>TRBV4-3|TRBJ2-7|NA|TRBD2|16
TGCGCCAGCAGCCAAGATCGGCGACTAGCGGGATCGGAGCAGTACTTC
CASSQDRRLAGSEQYF
>TRBV6-5|TRBJ1-2|few|TRBD1|15
TGTGCCAGCAGTAACCGGGACAGGCCGTTTTATGGCTACACCTTC
CASSNRDRPFYGYTF
>TRBV5-6|TRBJ1-1|once|NA|14
TGTGCCAGCAGCTTGGGTCCGGGTAACACTGAAGCTTTCTTT
CASSLGPGNTEAFF
>TRBV19|TRBJ2-7|NA|NA|17
TGTGCCAGTAGTATCCTACACATCCCGGAGTCCAAGGACGAGCAGTACTTC
CASSILHIPESKDEQYF
>TRBV7-8|TRBJ1-1|NA|TRBD1|15
TGTGCCAGCAGCTTAGCCTTACAGGGGGCATCGATGACTTTCTTT
CASSLALQGASMTFF
>TRBV5-1|TRBJ1-2|NA|NA|18
TGCGCCAGCAGCTTCCAGGGGAGTCCGAGATACACAGCCTATGGCTACACCTTC
CASSFQGSPRYTAYGYTF
>TRBV27|TRBJ2-1|NA|NA|16
TGTGCCAGCGGCCGGCCCGGGATCGGGACCTACAATGAGCAGTTCTTC
CASGRPGIGTYNEQFF
>TRBV28|TRBJ1-1|NA|TRBD1|16
TGTGCCAGCAGTTTCAGTCCTGACAGGGGGGGAACTGAAGCTTTCTTT
CASSFSPDRGGTEAFF
>TRBV11-3|TRBJ2-1|NA|NA|15
TGTGCCAGCAGCTTAGGGGTGGAGAAGGGGGATGAGCAGTTCTTC
CASSLGVEKGDEQFF
>TRBV11-3|TRBJ2-1|NA|TRBD2|15
TGTGCCAGCAGACCCTTCTTAGCGGGAAATAATGAGCAGTTCTTC
CASRPFLAGNNEQFF
>TRBV15|TRBJ2-5|NA|NA|15
TGTGCCACCAGCAAAACGACAGGCGACAGGGAGACCCAGTACTTC
CATSKTTGDRETQYF
>TRBV5-8|TRBJ1-1|NA|NA|14
TGTGCCAGCAGCTTGGGCTTCACAAACACTGAAGCTTTCTTT
CASSLGFTNTEAFF
>TRBV5-4|TRBJ2-5|NA|TRBD2|13
TGTGCCAGCAGCCGGGAGGGGCAAGAGACCCAGTACTTC
CASSREGQETQYF
>TRBV29-1|TRBJ1-2|NA|TRBD1|13
TGCAGCGTTGCGGGACAGGGGGCTGTTGGCTACACCTTC
CSVAGQGAVGYTF
>TRBV7-2|TRBJ2-4|NA|NA|14
TGTGCCACCCAGCCAGTCGTCGGGGGTACATTACAGTACTTC
CATQPVVGGTLQYF
>TRBV7-2|TRBJ2-1|NA|TRBD1|14
TGTGCCAGCAGCATTACGGACAGGCGTAATGAGCAGTTCTTC
CASSITDRRNEQFF